One and the same sample provided the 13 T cell receptor beta chains below, sequenced in a study of blood T cell repertoires in COVID-19. TCRdb keeps only in-frame clones here, not all; method: immunoSEQ multiplex PCR. The table has some 270,000 clones, approximately 83% seen once. Source material: peripheral blood. These receptors all stem from a person between 65 and 80 years old with COVID-19, enrolled during active disease.

The genes are TRBV7-9 and TRBJ1-2; D uncertain. V lost 3 bases, J lost 8 bases, and 16 bases lay in between. Germline CDR1 is SEHNR and CDR2 is FQNEAQ (reference sequence). This CDR3 has 14 residues. CDR3 amino acids: CASSFSAASGGYTF. The CDR3 nucleotides are TGTGCCAGCAGCTTTAGCGCCGCGTCTGGAGGCTACACCTTC.

The V and J genes are TRBV7-2 and TRBJ2-7; 9 bases align to TRBD2. The CDR3 totals 19 residues. Trimming at V came to 1 base and at J to 5 bases, leaving 18 bases not matched to a gene. CDR1 is SGHTA, CDR2 FQGNSA, per germline. The CDR3 sequence is CASSLVAPDGGLAGNEQYF. The CDR3 DNA reads as TGTGCCAGCAGCTTAGTCGCGCCGGATGGGGGACTAGCAGGGAACGAGCAGTACTTC. Combining the CDR3 with reference TRBV7-2 and TRBJ2-7 gives the whole variable domain GAGVSQSPSNKVTEKGKDVELRCDPISGHTALYWYRQSLGQGLEFLIYFQGNSAPDKSGLPSDRFSAERTGGSVSTLTIQRTQQEDSAVYLCASSLVAPDGGLAGNEQYFGPGTRLTVT.

The V and J genes are TRBV7-2 and TRBJ2-1, with 13 bases that match TRBD2. Germline V gene lookup returns CDR1 SGHTA and CDR2 FQGNSA. CDR3 length: 16 residues. The V and J ends lost 5 bases and 7 bases, in that order; junction bases with no gene match: 8. The CDR3 spells CASSQKTSGRGNEQFF. The CDR3 coding sequence is TGTGCCAGCAGCCAGAAAACTAGCGGGAGGGGTAATGAGCAGTTCTTC.

This chain links TRBV5-1 with TRBJ1-4, with 8 nucleotides matching TRBD1. Losses at the gene ends were 2 bases for V and 8 bases for J; bases not matched to a gene: 5. Per the germline V gene, CDR1 is SGHRS and CDR2 is YFSETQ. This CDR3 is built from 14 residues. The CDR3: CASSFGTGQEKLFF. The CDR3 region has the DNA TGCGCCAGCAGCTTCGGGACAGGCCAGGAAAAACTGTTTTTT.

This chain connects TRBV28 to TRBJ1-6, with D unresolved. The CDR3 length is 16 residues. CDR1 is MDHEN, CDR2 SYDVKM, per germline. The germline V and J ends were trimmed by 7 bases and 1 base, with 14 bases remaining between them. CDR3 in amino acids: CASTAEIASYNSPLHF. The CDR3 DNA follows: TGTGCCAGCACGGCGGAGATTGCGTCCTATAATTCACCCCTCCACTTT.

The chain combines TRBV9 with TRBJ2-7; 7 nucleotides line up with TRBD2. J gave up 5 bases and V 0 bases, and 11 bases lay outside the gene matches. CDR3 length: 16 amino acids. Germline V lookup: CDR1 SGDLS, CDR2 YYNGEE. CDR3: CASSVGSGGGWDEQYF. CDR3 bases: TGTGCCAGCAGCGTAGGGTCGGGGGGTGGTTGGGACGAGCAGTACTTC.

The chain employs TRBV4-1 and TRBJ1-4, with no clear D. The V gene's germline CDR1 is MGHRA and CDR2 YSYEKL. The CDR3 length is 12 residues. V dropped 1 base and J dropped 11 bases, with 8 bases sitting between them. In DNA, the CDR3 is TGCGCCAGCAGCCAAGTAATGGAGAAACTGTTTTTT. Encoded protein: CASSQVMEKLFF.

The chain combines TRBV29-1 with TRBJ2-5; 7 nucleotides align to TRBD2. The CDR3 is made up of 13 amino acids. CDR1 and CDR2 (germline): SQVTM, ANQGSEA. V shed 4 bases, J shed 2 bases, and the junction held 4 bases outside the gene matches. Here the CDR3 DNA reads TGCAGCGTTGCGGTGGGGGGGCAAGAGACCCAGTACTTC. This encodes CSVAVGGQETQYF.

The rearrangement links TRBV7-3 to TRBJ2-2, with 9 positions matching TRBD2. This CDR3 contains 15 residues. Germline values: CDR1 SGHTA, CDR2 FQGTGA. V shed 5 bases and J 1 base; nucleotides not matched to a gene: 2. CDR3 in amino acids: CASSVSGGNTGELFF. Here the CDR3 DNA reads TGTGCCAGCAGCGTTAGCGGGGGGAACACCGGGGAGCTGTTTTTT.

This chain connects TRBV2 to TRBJ1-6, with D unresolved. Looked up from germline, CDR1 is SNHLY and CDR2 is FYNNEI. The CDR3 loop spans 11 amino acids. The V end was cut by 3 bases, the J end by 14 bases, with 8 bases between. The CDR3 is CASSDWETLHF. CDR3 DNA sequence: TGTGCCAGCAGTGATTGGGAGACCCTCCACTTT.

This clone has only a few counts. V and J are TRBV5-4 and TRBJ1-2; TRBD1 aligns across 8 bases. J gave up 1 base and V 3 bases, and 5 bases lay outside the gene matches. The CDR3 totals 15 residues. Germline loops: CDR1 SGHNT, CDR2 YYREEE (reference sequence). This CDR3 is CASSSRTGNNYGYTF. The DNA for the CDR3 is TGTGCCAGCAGCTCCAGGACAGGGAATAACTATGGCTACACCTTC.

V gene TRBV7-9 combines with J gene TRBJ2-1, with a weak D call TRBD1 (6 bases). Trimming left V 2 bases short and J 1 base short, with 18 bases between. CDR3 length: 18 residues. Germline V gene sequence: CDR1 SEHNR, CDR2 FQNEAQ (reference sequence). This CDR3 reads CASSLTGLIVRSYNEQFF. For the CDR3, the DNA is TGTGCCAGCAGCTTAACAGGGTTGATTGTGAGGTCCTACAATGAGCAGTTCTTC.

This chain uses TRBV30 with TRBJ2-2; 7 nucleotides line up with TRBD2. V dropped 4 bases and J dropped 2; count of bases not matched to a gene: 4. The germline V gene encodes CDR1 GTSNPN and CDR2 SVGIG (reference sequence). This CDR3 is 14 amino acids long. The CDR3 coding sequence is TGTGCCTGGACAAAGGGACTAAACACCGGGGAGCTGTTTTTT. It encodes CAWTKGLNTGELFF.